This passage covers 17 T cell receptor beta chains from one sample sequenced in a study of blood T cell repertoires in COVID-19. Sequencing used immunoSEQ multiplex PCR; TCRdb keeps in-frame clones, though not all of them. This sample has a few hundred thousand clones; around 85% occur once, and the top ten carry over 15%. Sequenced input: PBMCs or T cells enriched from blood (not recorded which). Receptor source: a middle-aged man who had recovered from COVID-19.

The J gene is TRBJ1-2, the V gene TRBV27; D is perhaps TRBD1 (6 bases). The CDR3 runs 13 residues. The ends were cut back, 4 bases at V and 8 bases at J, with 14 bases in the middle. From germline, CDR1 is MNHEY and CDR2 SMNVEV (reference sequence). CDR3 sequence (DNA): TGTGCCAGCAGTTCCACAGGGTCCCGGGGCTACACCTTC. Protein: CASSSTGSRGYTF.

This chain joins TRBV10-3 and TRBJ2-1, with 8 bases aligning to TRBD2. Trimming cost V 8 bases and J 7 bases; bases outside gene matches: 10. This CDR3 is 14 amino acids long. Per germline, CDR1 ENHRY and CDR2 SYGVKD. CDR3 protein: CAIRQKQRENEQFF. DNA of the CDR3: TGTGCCATCCGTCAGAAACAGCGGGAGAATGAGCAGTTCTTC.

The J gene is TRBJ1-2, the V gene TRBV2; D unresolved. The V gene lost 0 bases and the J gene lost 4 bases, with 9 bases spanning the gap. The CDR3 extends over 14 amino acids. The germline gives CDR1 SNHLY, CDR2 FYNNEI. CDR3 bases: TGTGCCAGCAGTGAAGCGGAGGTCCCCTATGGCTACACCTTC. As protein: CASSEAEVPYGYTF.

This clone has more than one count but fewer than ten. As DNA, the CDR3 is TGTGCCAGCTCCATAAACCTCGGGACTGAAAATGAAAAACTGTTTTTT. Encoded protein: CASSINLGTENEKLFF. V gene TRBV18 combines with J gene TRBJ1-4, with D perhaps matching TRBD1 (5 bases). V was cut by 6 bases and J by 5 bases, with 19 bases left in between. CDR3 length equals 16 residues. Per the germline V gene, CDR1 is KGHSH and CDR2 is LQKENI.

V usage is TRBV6-5 and J usage is TRBJ1-1, with D unresolved. In germline, CDR1 is MNHEY, CDR2 SVGAGI. The CDR3 is 13 amino acids. Trimming removed 7 bases at V and 3 bases at J, with 12 bases between. For the CDR3, the DNA is TGTGCCAGCACCCCGAGGAGGGACACTGAAGCTTTCTTT. It encodes CASTPRRDTEAFF.

The chain combines TRBV27 with TRBJ1-1; the D gene is possibly TRBD1 (5 bases). The V gene lost 7 bases and the J gene lost 3 bases, with 15 bases spanning the gap. Per germline, CDR1 MNHEY and CDR2 SMNVEV (reference sequence). This CDR3 is 14 amino acids long. CDR3 sequence (DNA): TGTGCCAGCACCGCGGGCGGGGGGTACACTGAAGCTTTCTTT. It is translated as CASTAGGGYTEAFF.

This sequence joins TRBV2 and TRBJ2-1; D might be TRBD2 (6 bases). The CDR3 has 14 residues. V was clipped by 7 bases and J by 4 bases, with 14 bases between them. Looked up from germline, CDR1 is SNHLY and CDR2 is FYNNEI. CDR3 region: CASTSGTLYNEQFF. CDR3 nucleotides: TGTGCCAGCACCTCCGGGACTCTTTACAATGAGCAGTTCTTC.

This clone was detected only a few times. The chain recombines TRBV11-2 with TRBJ1-6, with 11 bases identical to TRBD1. The CDR3 extends over 16 amino acids. Per germline, CDR1 SGHAT and CDR2 FQNNGV. V lost 3 bases to trimming and J lost 7 bases; unmatched junction nucleotides: 5. CDR3 DNA: TGTGCCAGCAGCTTGGACAGGGGGCGAAGGAATTCACCCCTCCACTTT. It is translated as CASSLDRGRRNSPLHF.

The gene calls are TRBV29-1 and TRBJ1-1, with TRBD1 identical over 8 bases. This CDR3 contains 13 residues. Germline lookup yields CDR1 SQVTM and CDR2 ANQGSEA. The ends lost 4 bases at V and 2 bases at J; junction bases unmatched: 3. CDR3 in DNA: TGCAGCGTTGGACAGGGGTCAAACACTGAAGCTTTCTTT. This sequence encodes CSVGQGSNTEAFF.

A single count supports this clone. The chain combines TRBV2 with TRBJ1-2, with 8 bases that match TRBD1. Germline V CDR1 and CDR2: SNHLY, FYNNEI. The junction had 8 bases not matched to a gene; V was cut back by 10 bases and J by 4 bases. The CDR3 spans 13 residues. CDR3: CANSRQGTYGYTF. For the CDR3, the DNA is TGTGCCAACTCGAGACAGGGGACCTATGGCTACACCTTC.

This clone has a single count. V and J are TRBV6-2 or TRBV6-3 and TRBJ2-5; 11 nucleotides agree with TRBD2. J was trimmed by 5 bases and V by 4 bases; bases with no gene match: 6. Germline V gene data show CDR1 as MNHEY and CDR2 as SVGEGT. This CDR3 has 15 amino acids. CDR3 residues: CASSSLAGGRETQYF. CDR3 nucleotide sequence: TGTGCCAGCAGTTCCCTAGCGGGAGGTCGGGAGACCCAGTACTTC.

The chain recombines TRBV28 with TRBJ2-1; 10 bases map to TRBD1. The V segment lost 2 bases and the J segment 8 bases; nucleotides outside the gene matches: 9. The CDR3 extends over 16 amino acids. Germline V CDR1 and CDR2: MDHEN, SYDVKM. The CDR3 nucleotides read TGTGCCAGCAGTTTACCCGGGACAGGGGTATACGATGAGCAGTTCTTC. Its protein product is CASSLPGTGVYDEQFF.

The CDR3 sequence: CASSLTGSYNEQFF. The CDR3 region has the DNA TGTGCCAGCAGCTTAACCGGGAGTTACAATGAGCAGTTCTTC. J is TRBJ2-1 and V is TRBV7-8; TRBD2 might be the D (6 bases). Germline values: CDR1 SGHVS, CDR2 FQNEAQ. V lost 2 bases, J lost 4 bases, and 9 bases lay in between. The CDR3 consists of 14 residues.

This chain's CDR3 is CASSPARGHTGELFF. The DNA of the CDR3 is TGTGCCAGCAGCCCCGCCAGGGGGCATACCGGGGAGCTGTTTTTT. The chain uses TRBV7-9 and TRBJ2-2; TRBD1 aligns across 8 bases. Per the germline V gene, CDR1 is SEHNR and CDR2 is FQNEAQ (reference sequence). After removal of 5 bases from V and 5 bases from J, the junction contained 7 bases not matched to a gene. This CDR3 has 15 residues.

This clone was counted only a few times. The CDR3 sequence: CATSRDLAGSYEQYF. The CDR3 DNA reads TGTGCCACCAGCAGAGATCTGGCGGGGTCCTACGAGCAGTACTTC. This chain links TRBV15 with TRBJ2-7; TRBD2 might be the D (6 bases). The V gene lost 0 bases and the J gene lost 1 base, with 10 bases spanning the gap. Germline CDR1 LNHNV, CDR2 YYDKDF (reference sequence). This CDR3 region has 15 residues. The whole variable domain, remainder taken from reference TRBV15 and TRBJ2-7, is DAMVIQNPRYQVTQFGKPVTLSCSQTLNHNVMYWYQQKSSQAPKLLFHYYDKDFNNEADTPDNFQSRRPNTSFCFLDIRSPGLGDTAMYLCATSRDLAGSYEQYFGPGTRLTVT.

J is TRBJ2-7 and V is TRBV6-1; TRBD2 matches at 9 bases. This CDR3 has 15 residues. The germline V gene has CDR1 MNHNS and CDR2 SASEGT. With V trimmed by 3 bases and J by 4 bases, 7 bases remained unmatched. In nucleotides, the CDR3 is TGTGCCAGCAGTGAGTACAGCGGGAGGTCGTACGAGCAGTACTTC. This translates into CASSEYSGRSYEQYF.

The chain combines TRBV29-1 with TRBJ2-7; no definite D call. CDR1 and CDR2 (germline): SQVTM, ANQGSEA. The CDR3 runs 14 residues. Between the trimmed V and J ends, which lost 5 bases and 2 bases, there was a span of 16 bases. CDR3 in amino acids: CSVLSQAPTYEQYF. The CDR3 DNA is TGCAGCGTTCTCTCCCAGGCGCCCACCTACGAGCAGTACTTC.